What follows are 32 T cell receptor beta chains derived from one specimen sequenced in a study of CD4 T cells in relation to SARS-CoV-2 and coronaviruses. Sequencing was performed with immunoSEQ multiplex PCR; in TCRdb, only in-frame clones are kept and a portion is missing. This table holds 20,000 to 25,000 clones, more than 75% found once. These TCRs' antigens remain unknown. The unexposed donors gave CD4+ T cells in about 2011-2019, prior to COVID-19. After approximately 10 days of culture, CD4+ T cells were isolated. The sequenced sample was CD4+ T cells from PBMCs, cultured in vitro. Receptors originate from a human donor in good health.

The chain couples TRBV28 to TRBJ1-1; D possibly corresponds to TRBD1 (5 bases). Trimming left V 8 bases short and J 4 bases short, with 14 bases between. The CDR3 runs 13 residues. Germline CDR1 MDHEN, CDR2 SYDVKM. CDR3 DNA: TGTGCCAGCTCACAGGTGGTTCCCACTGAAGCTTTCTTT. It yields the protein CASSQVVPTEAFF.

This rearrangement joins TRBV10-3 to TRBJ2-7, with 11 nucleotides matching TRBD2. Germline loops: CDR1 ENHRY, CDR2 SYGVKD. The CDR3 runs 16 residues. V trimming: 6 bases; J trimming: 5 bases; junction bases outside the gene matches: 12. The CDR3 DNA sequence: TGTGCCATCAGCCTACGACTAGCGGGACGGGGAAACGAGCAGTACTTC. Its translation is CAISLRLAGRGNEQYF.

This chain links TRBV2 with TRBJ2-7; either TRBD1 or TRBD2 may fit D (5 bases each). The CDR3 consists of 15 residues. The V end lost 8 bases, the J end lost 3 bases, and 20 bases lay between the germline ends. Germline values: CDR1 SNHLY, CDR2 FYNNEI. The CDR3 DNA is TGTGCCAGCGGTAACGGGGACGGCGGATTCTACGAGCAGTACTTC. It is translated as CASGNGDGGFYEQYF.

The chain carries TRBV30 and TRBJ1-1, with 7 bases aligning to TRBD1. J gave up 4 bases and V 3 bases, and 5 bases lay outside the gene matches. This CDR3 region has 13 residues. CDR1 GTSNPN and CDR2 SVGIG come from the germline V gene (reference sequence). This CDR3 is CAWSQGGSTEAFF. CDR3 nucleotides: TGTGCCTGGAGCCAGGGGGGGAGCACTGAAGCTTTCTTT.

J is TRBJ2-7 and V is TRBV5-1; 9 positions agree with TRBD2. The V gene's germline CDR1 is SGHRS and CDR2 YFSETQ. The CDR3 has 16 amino acids. V was clipped by 0 bases and J by 7 bases; unmatched bases: 11. The CDR3 coding sequence is TGCGCCAGCAGCTTGGGCCGATACGCGGGAGGGTGGGAGCAGTACTTC. Its translation: CASSLGRYAGGWEQYF.

V is TRBV6-5 and J is TRBJ1-1, with D perhaps matching TRBD1 (5 bases). V was shortened by 9 bases and J by 3 bases, with 20 bases between the two germline ends. The CDR3 sequence is 15 residues long. Germline values: CDR1 MNHEY, CDR2 SVGAGI. Here the CDR3 reads CASLKAGFRDTEAFF. The CDR3 nucleotides are TGTGCCAGTTTAAAGGCGGGGTTCAGGGACACTGAAGCTTTCTTT.

This clone turned up a few times. The chain carries TRBV19 and TRBJ2-5; D is perhaps TRBD1 (6 bases). The CDR3 loop spans 12 amino acids. The V end was cut by 5 bases, the J end by 4 bases, with 8 bases between. CDR1 and CDR2 (germline): LNHDA, SQIVND (reference sequence). The DNA for the CDR3 is TGTGCCAGTAGTGGCAGGGGAGAGACCCAGTACTTC. This sequence encodes CASSGRGETQYF.

This chain uses TRBV6-6 with TRBJ2-6; tentatively, D is TRBD2 (6 bases). Trimming took 5 bases from V and 1 from J, leaving 24 bases between them. The CDR3 is 20 amino acids. Germline values: CDR1 MNHNY, CDR2 SVGAGI (reference sequence). The CDR3 nucleotides read TGTGCCAGCAGTCAGCATGGCGAGGGATTAGGGAGGTCTGGGGCCAACGTCCTGACTTTC. Its translation: CASSQHGEGLGRSGANVLTF.

The CDR3 nucleotides are TGTGCCACCAGCAGGAGCCAGGGGATGAACACTGAAGCTTTCTTT. Residues: CATSRSQGMNTEAFF. The chain has TRBV15 and TRBJ1-1, with a possible D match to TRBD1 (6 bases). This CDR3 contains 15 residues. Trimming removed 3 bases from V and 0 bases from J, with 11 bases in between. CDR1 and CDR2 (germline): LNHNV, YYDKDF (reference sequence).

The chain combines TRBV11-3 with TRBJ2-1; 9 bases are a match to TRBD1. The germline V gene encodes CDR1 SGHNT and CDR2 YENEEA. This CDR3 spans 14 amino acids. Trimming removed 3 bases from V and 10 bases from J; junction bases left unmatched: 7. CDR3 residues: CASSFAGQGNEQFF. CDR3 bases: TGTGCCAGCAGCTTCGCCGGACAGGGGAACGAGCAGTTCTTC. Together with reference TRBV11-3 and TRBJ2-1, the CDR3 gives the full variable domain: EAGVVQSPRYKIIEKKQPVAFWCNPISGHNTLYWYLQNLGQGPELLIRYENEEAVDDSQLPKDRFSAERLKGVDSTLKIQPAELGDSAVYLCASSFAGQGNEQFFGPGTRLTVL.

The chain uses TRBV19 and TRBJ1-2; TRBD1 matches at 10 bases. Germline-derived CDR1 and CDR2 are LNHDA and SQIVND (reference sequence). There are 14 residues in the CDR3. Trimming cost V 9 bases and J 3 bases; bases outside gene matches: 7. CDR3 in DNA: TGTGCCAGCGCAAGACAGGGGGCCGACTATGGCTACACCTTC. Translated: CASARQGADYGYTF.

This clone was found once. The genes are TRBV27 and TRBJ2-5, with a possible D match to TRBD2 (7 bases). The CDR3 runs to 15 residues. Germline CDR1 and CDR2: MNHEY and SMNVEV (reference sequence). Trimming pared 6 bases from V and 5 bases from J, leaving 19 bases between. CDR3 coding DNA: TGTGCCAGCAGGTCCGCGGGGGCCCCCGTTGAGACCCAGTACTTC. This translates into CASRSAGAPVETQYF.

For the CDR3, the DNA is TGTGCCAGCAGTGAAAGGGGGCGGGAGACCCAGTACTTC. This gives the protein CASSERGRETQYF. The V call is TRBV6-1, the J call TRBJ2-5, with 7 bases aligning to TRBD1. This CDR3 has 13 residues. CDR1 is MNHNS and CDR2 is SASEGT in the germline V gene. Losses at the gene ends were 2 bases for V and 5 bases for J; bases not matched to a gene: 2.

J is TRBJ2-3 and V is TRBV10-3; D unclear. Trimming shortened V by 3 bases and J by 1 base, and 17 bases separated the two germline ends. The CDR3 has 17 residues. CDR1 is ENHRY and CDR2 is SYGVKD in the germline V gene. The chain's CDR3 is CAISDPIGRAGTDTQYF. The CDR3 bases are TGTGCCATCAGTGATCCAATCGGAAGGGCTGGCACAGATACGCAGTATTTT.

The J gene is TRBJ2-1, the V gene TRBV28; maybe TRBD2 (6 bases). Trimming shortened V by 5 bases and J by 10 bases, and 18 bases separated the two germline ends. CDR3 length equals 14 residues. CDR1 MDHEN and CDR2 SYDVKM come from the germline V gene. The CDR3 here is CASSLLSPRGEQFF. CDR3 sequence (DNA): TGTGCCAGCAGTCTCCTCTCTCCCCGGGGGGAGCAGTTCTTC. Variable domain in full (rest from reference TRBV28 and TRBJ2-1): DVKVTQSSRYLVKRTGEKVFLECVQDMDHENMFWYRQDPGLGLRLIYFSYDVKMKEKGDIPEGYSVSREKKERFSLILESASTNQTSMYLCASSLLSPRGEQFFGPGTRLTVL.

This clone turned up a few times. The chain joins TRBV6-4 to TRBJ2-1; 10 nucleotides agree with TRBD2. CDR1 MRHNA and CDR2 SNTAGT come from the germline V gene. Trimming removed 0 bases from V and 7 bases from J; junction bases left unmatched: 0. This CDR3 has 14 residues. The CDR3 region has the DNA TGTGCCAGCAGTGACTCGACTAGCGGGAATGAGCAGTTCTTC. Its protein product is CASSDSTSGNEQFF.

The chain carries TRBV5-1 and TRBJ1-4, with a weak D call TRBD1 (6 bases). V was trimmed by 5 bases and J by 3 bases, leaving 14 bases between them. The CDR3 is made up of 15 amino acids. The germline gives CDR1 SGHRS, CDR2 YFSETQ. The CDR3 nucleotides read TGCGCCAGCAGAGAGCAGGGGTTGCCTAATGAAAAACTGTTTTTT. Its translation is CASREQGLPNEKLFF. Supplemented by reference TRBV5-1 and TRBJ1-4, the full variable domain reads KAGVTQTPRYLIKTRGQQVTLSCSPISGHRSVSWYQQTPGQGLQFLFEYFSETQRNKGNFPGRFSGRQFSNSRSEMNVSTLELGDSALYLCASREQGLPNEKLFFGSGTQLSVL.

This chain links TRBV6-5 with TRBJ1-1; D might be TRBD1 (5 bases). Germline CDR1 MNHEY, CDR2 SVGAGI. CDR3 length: 13 residues. The V gene lost 7 bases and the J gene lost 1 base, with 10 bases spanning the gap. The CDR3 coding sequence is TGTGCCAGCAACCTGGGGACGAACACTGAAGCTTTCTTT. Translated: CASNLGTNTEAFF.

CDR3 sequence reads: CASSLEQGLFEQYF. CDR3 in DNA: TGCGCCAGCAGCTTGGAGCAGGGGCTTTTCGAGCAGTACTTC. The genes are TRBV5-1 and TRBJ2-7; weak D call: TRBD1 (6 bases). CDR1 SGHRS and CDR2 YFSETQ come from the germline V gene. V shed 0 bases and J shed 6 bases, with 13 bases lying between them. CDR3 length: 14 residues.

This chain connects TRBV24-1 to TRBJ2-2; D is unresolved. Per the germline V gene, CDR1 is KGHDR and CDR2 is SFDVKD. This CDR3 is built from 12 residues. V was shortened by 9 bases and J by 4 bases, with 8 bases between the two germline ends. The CDR3 loop is CATSKGTGELFF. CDR3 bases: TGTGCCACCTCCAAGGGCACCGGGGAGCTGTTTTTT.

This clone occurred a few times. J is TRBJ2-1 and V is TRBV19; the match to TRBD2 covers 7 bases. The CDR3 spans 13 residues. The V gene end was trimmed by 10 bases and the J gene end by 4 bases; junction bases not matched to a gene: 7. Looked up from germline, CDR1 is LNHDA and CDR2 is SQIVND (reference sequence). The CDR3 DNA reads as TGTGCCACGGGGGGTAGAGAGTACAATGAGCAGTTCTTC. Translated, it gives CATGGREYNEQFF.

V gene TRBV23-1 combines with J gene TRBJ2-5; no clear D. TRBV23-1 is known as an ORF, though its function is uncertain. Trimming removed 3 bases from V and 5 bases from J, with 7 bases in between. There are 12 residues in the CDR3. The CDR3 region has the DNA TGCGCCAGCAGTCACAATAAGGAGACCCAGTACTTC. Its protein is CASSHNKETQYF.

V gene TRBV4-2 combines with J gene TRBJ2-5; no reliable D call. Trimming removed 0 bases from V and 1 base from J, with 9 bases in between. This CDR3 is built from 15 residues. From germline, CDR1 is LGHNA and CDR2 YNFKEQ. CDR3 in DNA: TGTGCCAGCAGCCAAGATTACGGCGGCCAAGAGACCCAGTACTTC. This translates into CASSQDYGGQETQYF.

This clone was detected a few times. The CDR3 spells CASSVVPSEGGLYREQFF. In DNA form, the CDR3 reads TGTGCCAGCAGCGTAGTCCCTTCCGAGGGAGGTTTATACAGGGAGCAGTTCTTC. The V call is TRBV9, the J call TRBJ2-1, with D perhaps matching TRBD2 (6 bases). The CDR3 has 18 residues. CDR1 SGDLS and CDR2 YYNGEE come from the germline V gene. Trimming removed 0 bases at V and 10 bases at J, with 26 bases between. Full variable domain (remainder filled in from reference TRBV9 and TRBJ2-1): DSGVTQTPKHLITATGQRVTLRCSPRSGDLSVYWYQQSLDQGLQFLIQYYNGEERAKGNILERFSAQQFPDLHSELNLSSLELGDSALYFCASSVVPSEGGLYREQFFGPGTRLTVL.

This clone appeared a few times. V is TRBV5-1 and J is TRBJ2-7, with 8 bases lining up with TRBD1. J gave up 0 bases and V 4 bases, and 6 bases lay outside the gene matches. Germline-derived CDR1 and CDR2 are SGHRS and YFSETQ. This CDR3 is built from 15 residues. CDR3 amino acids: CASSHPGQDSYEQYF. Written as DNA, the CDR3 is TGCGCCAGCAGCCACCCGGGACAGGACTCCTACGAGCAGTACTTC.

This clone was observed a handful of times. The gene calls are TRBV14 and TRBJ1-3, with D hard to call. There are 14 residues in the CDR3. The V and J ends lost 4 bases and 2 bases respectively, with 9 bases between them. Germline values: CDR1 SGHDN, CDR2 FVKESK. DNA of the CDR3: TGTGCCAGCAGCCCGCTAGGGCCTGGAAACACCATATATTTT. This translates into CASSPLGPGNTIYF.

V and J are TRBV12-3 or TRBV12-4 and TRBJ2-1; 8 bases line up with TRBD2. V dropped 8 bases and J dropped 11; count of bases not matched to a gene: 11. CDR3 length equals 13 residues. The CDR3: CASLLAEAPKQFF. DNA of the CDR3: TGTGCCAGCTTACTAGCGGAGGCCCCTAAGCAGTTCTTC.

The genes are TRBV5-4 and TRBJ2-3, with D unresolved. This CDR3 spans 14 amino acids. V was trimmed by 0 bases and J by 0 bases, leaving 5 bases between them. In germline, CDR1 is SGHNT, CDR2 YYREEE (reference sequence). The CDR3 bases are TGTGCCAGCAGCTTGGGACTTAGCACAGATACGCAGTATTTT. Its translation: CASSLGLSTDTQYF. Using reference TRBV5-4 and TRBJ2-3 for the parts outside the CDR3, the full variable domain is ETGVTQSPTHLIKTRGQQVTLRCSSQSGHNTVSWYQQALGQGPQFIFQYYREEENGRGNFPPRFSGLQFPNYSSELNVNALELDDSALYLCASSLGLSTDTQYFGPGTRLTVL.

This chain connects TRBV27 to TRBJ2-2; 12 nucleotides line up with TRBD2. The germline CDR1 and CDR2 sequences are MNHEY and SMNVEV (reference sequence). Unmatched junction bases numbered 2, after V lost 5 bases and J lost 4 bases. The CDR3 is 15 amino acids. The CDR3 spells CASSLAGGSTGELFF. For the CDR3, the DNA is TGTGCCAGCAGTCTAGCGGGAGGGAGCACCGGGGAGCTGTTTTTT.

The chain recombines TRBV29-1 with TRBJ2-2; D is uncertain. Germline CDR1 SQVTM, CDR2 ANQGSEA. This CDR3 contains 14 residues. V was shortened by 1 base and J by 2 bases, with 8 bases between the two germline ends. The CDR3 coding sequence is TGCAGCGTTGAAGCCAAGACAAACACCGGGGAGCTGTTTTTT. This translates into CSVEAKTNTGELFF.

This chain uses TRBV6-5 with TRBJ2-1, with 10 nucleotides matching TRBD2. There are 15 residues in the CDR3. Per germline, CDR1 MNHEY and CDR2 SVGAGI. Trimming removed 7 bases from V and 0 bases from J; junction bases left unmatched: 3. For the CDR3, the DNA is TGTGCCAGCAAACTAGCGGGGAGCTCCTACAATGAGCAGTTCTTC. Amino acid sequence: CASKLAGSSYNEQFF.

The rearrangement links TRBV19 to TRBJ1-4; no reliable D call. The V end lost 2 bases, the J end lost 11 bases, and 12 bases lay between the germline ends. This CDR3 has 13 amino acids. Germline CDR1 and CDR2: LNHDA and SQIVND (reference sequence). CDR3 in DNA: TGTGCCAGTAGTATAACGAATAACCGGAAACTGTTTTTT. This encodes CASSITNNRKLFF. The full variable domain, rest sourced from reference TRBV19 and TRBJ1-4, is DGGITQSPKYLFRKEGQNVTLSCEQNLNHDAMYWYRQDPGQGLRLIYYSQIVNDFQKGDIAEGYSVSREKKESFPLTVTSAQKNPTAFYLCASSITNNRKLFFGSGTQLSVL.